This entry is about one TCR beta chain. The antigen is undetermined. The data originate from a study of T-cell reconstitution after alpha-beta-depleted transplantation in children. Study findings and constraints: About two months after transplant, alpha-beta T cells reportedly came from several hundred expanded graft clones. Recipient T cells and thymic progenitors that survived gave rise to the high TCRbeta diversity observed at day 60 in some patients.

Preparation of the TCRbeta library involved a method that used unique molecular identifiers. MiXCR, run by TCRdb on the PCR reads, gives a single entry per CDR3 protein. The sample has around 420,000 distinct CDR3 sequences, roughly 16% seen once; the top ten hold around 30%. Trimming stripped 2 bases from V and 4 bases from J, with 12 bases between. The CDR3 runs to 15 residues. In germline, CDR1 is SGHKS, CDR2 YYEKEE (reference sequence). V usage is TRBV5-5 and J usage is TRBJ2-2; either TRBD1 or TRBD2 may fit D (5 bases each). This TCR was sampled from a boy less than two years old who had a stem cell transplant for Wiskott-Aldrich syndrome, so the T cells may come from the graft donor. The sequenced sample was PBMCs, mostly from graft donor cells, obtained 360 days after TCRalphabeta/CD19-depleted stem cell transplant. Here the CDR3 DNA reads TGTGCCAGCAGCTTTCCAGGGCGGGTCACCGGGGAGCTGTTTTTT. Translating gives CASSFPGRVTGELFF.